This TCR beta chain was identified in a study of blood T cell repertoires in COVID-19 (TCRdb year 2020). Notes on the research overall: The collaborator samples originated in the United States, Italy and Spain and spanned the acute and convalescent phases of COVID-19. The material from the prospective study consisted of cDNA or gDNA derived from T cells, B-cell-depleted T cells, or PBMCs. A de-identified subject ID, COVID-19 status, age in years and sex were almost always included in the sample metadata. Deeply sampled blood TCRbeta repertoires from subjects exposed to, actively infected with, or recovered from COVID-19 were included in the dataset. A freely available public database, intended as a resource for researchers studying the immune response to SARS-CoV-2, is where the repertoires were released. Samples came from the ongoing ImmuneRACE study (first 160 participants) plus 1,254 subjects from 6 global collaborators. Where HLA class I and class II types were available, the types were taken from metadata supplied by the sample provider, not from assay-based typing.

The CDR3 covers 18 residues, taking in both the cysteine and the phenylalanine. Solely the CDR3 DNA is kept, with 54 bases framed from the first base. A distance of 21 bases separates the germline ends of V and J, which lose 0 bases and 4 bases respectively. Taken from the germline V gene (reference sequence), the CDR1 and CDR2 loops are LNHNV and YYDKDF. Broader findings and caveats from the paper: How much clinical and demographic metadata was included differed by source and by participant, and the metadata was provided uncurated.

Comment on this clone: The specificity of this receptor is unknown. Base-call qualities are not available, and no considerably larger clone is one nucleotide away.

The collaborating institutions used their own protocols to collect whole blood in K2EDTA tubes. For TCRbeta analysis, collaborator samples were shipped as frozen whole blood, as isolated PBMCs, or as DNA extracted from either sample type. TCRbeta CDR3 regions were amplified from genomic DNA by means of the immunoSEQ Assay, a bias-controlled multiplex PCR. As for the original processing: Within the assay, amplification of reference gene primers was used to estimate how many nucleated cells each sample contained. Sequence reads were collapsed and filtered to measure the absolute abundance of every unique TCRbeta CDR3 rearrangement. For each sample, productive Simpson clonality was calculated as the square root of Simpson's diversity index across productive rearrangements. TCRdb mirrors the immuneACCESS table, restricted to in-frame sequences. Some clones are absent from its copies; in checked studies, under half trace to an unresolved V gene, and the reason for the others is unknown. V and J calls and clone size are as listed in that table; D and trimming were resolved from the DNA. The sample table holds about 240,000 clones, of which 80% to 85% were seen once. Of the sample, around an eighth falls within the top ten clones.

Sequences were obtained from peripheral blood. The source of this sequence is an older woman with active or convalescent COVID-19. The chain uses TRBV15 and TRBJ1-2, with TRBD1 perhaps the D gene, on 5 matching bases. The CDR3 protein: CATSREVGQGAERYGYTF. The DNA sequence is TGTGCCACCAGCAGAGAGGTTGGGCAGGGCGCCGAGCGCTATGGCTACACCTTC.